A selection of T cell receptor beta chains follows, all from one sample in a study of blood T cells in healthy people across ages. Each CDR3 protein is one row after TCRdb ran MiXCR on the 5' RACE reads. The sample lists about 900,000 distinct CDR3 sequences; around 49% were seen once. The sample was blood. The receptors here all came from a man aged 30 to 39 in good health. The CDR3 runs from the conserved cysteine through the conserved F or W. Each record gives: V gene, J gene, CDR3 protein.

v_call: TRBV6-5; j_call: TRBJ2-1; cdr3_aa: CASSPGLYNEQFF
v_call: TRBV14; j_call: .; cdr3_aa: CASSQDSGNSVPYEQYF
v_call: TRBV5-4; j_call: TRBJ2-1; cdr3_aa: CASSPRTESIKNEQFF
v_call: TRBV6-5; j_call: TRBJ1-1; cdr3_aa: CASSYRDGANTEAFF
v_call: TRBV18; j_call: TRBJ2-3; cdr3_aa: CASSRLVGGTQYF
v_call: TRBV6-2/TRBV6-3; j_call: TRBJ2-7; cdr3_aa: CASSSVDIDEQYF
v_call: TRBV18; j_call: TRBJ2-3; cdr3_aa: CASRTGGGADTQYF
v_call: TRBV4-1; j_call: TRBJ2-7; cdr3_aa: CASSHKRGTASQSYEQYF
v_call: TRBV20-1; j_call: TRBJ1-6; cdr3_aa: CSARVQTGSYNSPLHF
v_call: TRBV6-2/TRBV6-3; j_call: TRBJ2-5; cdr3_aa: CASSPLGGDGQETQYF
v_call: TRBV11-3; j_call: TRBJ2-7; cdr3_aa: CASNLGWTAPGEQYF
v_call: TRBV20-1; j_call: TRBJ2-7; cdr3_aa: CSADRDYSYEQYF
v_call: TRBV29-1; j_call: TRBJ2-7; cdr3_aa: CSVQRGHEQYF
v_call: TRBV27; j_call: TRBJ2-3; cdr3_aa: CASRTLAIATDTQYF
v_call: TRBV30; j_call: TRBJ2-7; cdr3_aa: CAWTPRGSSYEQYF
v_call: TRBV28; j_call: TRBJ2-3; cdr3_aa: CASQLAEDTDTQYF
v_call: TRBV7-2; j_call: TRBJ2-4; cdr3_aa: CASSLEVGLAKNIQYF
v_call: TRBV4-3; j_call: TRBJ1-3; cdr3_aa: CASTDRGTTSGNTIYF
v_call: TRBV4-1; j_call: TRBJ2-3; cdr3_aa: CASSQVRYSTDTQYF
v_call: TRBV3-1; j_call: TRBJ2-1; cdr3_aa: CASSQAAEQFF
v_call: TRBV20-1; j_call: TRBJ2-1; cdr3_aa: CSSGTSGNNEQFF
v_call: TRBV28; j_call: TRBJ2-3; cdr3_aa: CASSLDLEASGTDTQYF
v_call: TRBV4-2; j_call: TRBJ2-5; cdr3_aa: CASSQVDSLSETQYF
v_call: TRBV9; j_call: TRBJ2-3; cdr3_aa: CASSATSGTGTLDTQYF
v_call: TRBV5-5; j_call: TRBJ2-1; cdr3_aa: CASSFRQGANNEQFF
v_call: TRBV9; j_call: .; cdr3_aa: CASSVEGTGRHEQYF
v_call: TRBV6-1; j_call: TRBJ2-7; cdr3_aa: CASNLGTGATYEQYF
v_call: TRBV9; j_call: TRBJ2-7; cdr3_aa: CASSSPTGVYEQYF
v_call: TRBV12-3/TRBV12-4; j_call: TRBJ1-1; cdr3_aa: CASTLTGGGTEAFF
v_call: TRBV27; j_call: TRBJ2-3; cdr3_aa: CASRNVNTQYF
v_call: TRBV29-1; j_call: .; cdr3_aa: CSVSGRASHEQYF
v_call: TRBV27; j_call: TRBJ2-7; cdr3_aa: CASSLSGFVSYEQYF
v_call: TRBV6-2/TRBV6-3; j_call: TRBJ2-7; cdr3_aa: CASSYDRVLSSYEQYF
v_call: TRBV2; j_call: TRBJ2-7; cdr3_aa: CASSASGALSEQYF
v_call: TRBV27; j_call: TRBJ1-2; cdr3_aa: CASRLSSGGNYGYTF
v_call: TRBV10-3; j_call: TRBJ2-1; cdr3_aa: CAIRSGGTNNEQFF
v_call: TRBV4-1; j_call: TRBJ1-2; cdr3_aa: CASSYTSGEHYGYTF
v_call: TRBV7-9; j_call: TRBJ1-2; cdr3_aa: CASSSGRAYLKDYGYTF
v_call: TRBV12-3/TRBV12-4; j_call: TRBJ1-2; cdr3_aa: CASSRPPRYGYTF
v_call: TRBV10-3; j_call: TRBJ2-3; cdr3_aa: CAISPHRSAGGVDTQYF
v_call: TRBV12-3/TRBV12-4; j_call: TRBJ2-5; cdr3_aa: CASSLMTGPGETQYF
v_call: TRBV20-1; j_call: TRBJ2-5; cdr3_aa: CSARFRQETQYF
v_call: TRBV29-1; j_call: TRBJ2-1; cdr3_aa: CSVARFGTRDEQFF
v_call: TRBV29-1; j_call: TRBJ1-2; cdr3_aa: CSVEKGQGNGYTF
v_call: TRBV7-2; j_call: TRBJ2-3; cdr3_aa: CASTLTSGGFTDTQYF
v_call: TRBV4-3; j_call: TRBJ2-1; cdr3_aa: CASSPQRQGGNEQFF
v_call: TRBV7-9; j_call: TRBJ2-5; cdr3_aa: CASSHAGAGETQYF
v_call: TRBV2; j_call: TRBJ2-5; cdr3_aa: CASSEDMGGAQYF
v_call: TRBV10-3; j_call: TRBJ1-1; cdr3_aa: CAVSEVGVSEAFF
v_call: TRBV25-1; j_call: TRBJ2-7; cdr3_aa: CASSEGRTYEQYF
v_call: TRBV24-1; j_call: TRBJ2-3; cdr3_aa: CATSVTGVVDTQYF
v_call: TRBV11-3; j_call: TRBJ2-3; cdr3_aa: CASSPQGSLTDTQYF
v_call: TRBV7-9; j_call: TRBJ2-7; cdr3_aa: CASSTATGLSSYEQYF
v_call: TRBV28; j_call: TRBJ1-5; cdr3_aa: CASSFGIAAASNQPQHF